The following is a TCR beta chain sequence with its context. These data belong to a study of shared clonotypes between healthy human individuals. The table came from immunoSEQ multiplex PCR; TCRdb's copy has only in-frame clones and leaves some out. The sample holds some 2 million clones, 90% to 95% seen once. All donors were Caucasian adults living in Nashville, Tennessee. Germline CDR1 reads SGHNT; CDR2 reads YYREEE (reference sequence). The CDR3 runs 13 residues. The chain joins TRBV5-4 to TRBJ2-5; possible D gene TRBD1, 5 bases. The J call may be faulty, since TRBJ2-7 better matches the DNA end. The sequence came from a man in his late teens or twenties in good health. The sample consisted of naive CD4+ T cells sorted from blood. Described subset: CD45RA+ positively selected. CDR3 amino acids: CASSQELGDEQYF. In DNA form, the CDR3 reads TGTGCCAGCAGCCAAGAATTAGGGGACGAGCAGTACTTC.